The 11 T cell receptor beta chains in this list originate from one sample, sequenced in a study of human T cells and chemical hapten exposure. TCRdb reanalysed the RACE reads using MiXCR and keeps one entry per CDR3 protein. The repertoire holds 150,000 to 200,000 distinct CDR3 sequences, with under 30% as singletons. Time point specified: patch test 3, about 24 weeks after DPC sensitization. Sample treatment: therapeutic diphenylcyclopropenone sensitization with weekly scalp DPC. Source: whole blood, taken in connection with sensitization to the hapten diphenylcyclopropenone (DPC). The receptor set was obtained from a woman between 40 and 50 years old with alopecia areata. Some clones in this sample may be carry-over from other donors' samples.

CDR3 nucleotides: TGCGCCAGCAGCTTCACTCTGAACACCGGGGAGCTGTTTTTT. It specifies CASSFTLNTGELFF. This chain links TRBV5-1 with TRBJ2-2, with D hard to call. The germline gives CDR1 SGHRS, CDR2 YFSETQ. This CDR3 has 14 residues. Trimming cost V 2 bases and J 1 base, with 6 bases left between them.

V usage is TRBV10-3 and J usage is TRBJ2-1, with 12 bases lining up with TRBD1. Germline CDR1 and CDR2: ENHRY and SYGVKD. There are 17 residues in the CDR3. V lost 3 bases to trimming and J lost 7 bases; unmatched junction nucleotides: 10. The CDR3 DNA sequence: TGTGCCATCAGTGAAAGTGAAGGGGGACAGGGGGCGAATGAGCAGTTCTTC. Amino acids: CAISESEGGQGANEQFF.

This clonotype has only a few counts. CDR3 residues: CASSFEGAGTEAFF. Here the CDR3 DNA reads TGTGCCAGCAGTTTCGAGGGGGCAGGGACTGAAGCTTTCTTT. The rearrangement joins TRBV12-3 or TRBV12-4 to TRBJ1-1, with TRBD1 identical over 7 bases. V lost 3 bases to trimming and J lost 5 bases; unmatched junction nucleotides: 6. This CDR3 contains 14 residues.

This clonotype was detected only a few times. This chain uses TRBV29-1 with TRBJ2-5; 8 nucleotides line up with TRBD1. With V trimmed by 7 bases and J by 4 bases, 5 bases remained unmatched. This CDR3 has 12 amino acids. Germline CDR1 is SQVTM and CDR2 is ANQGSEA. The CDR3 DNA follows: TGCAGCGCCGACAGGGGTAGAGAGACCCAGTACTTC. Translating gives CSADRGRETQYF.

This rearrangement joins TRBV20-1 to TRBJ2-7; 7 nucleotides agree with TRBD1. Germline lookup yields CDR1 DFQATT and CDR2 SNEGSKA (reference sequence). This CDR3 comprises 12 residues. V lost 5 bases, J lost 2 bases, and 3 bases stayed unmatched. CDR3 bases: TGCAGTGCTGGGACAGCCACCTACGAGCAGTACTTC. Its translation is CSAGTATYEQYF.

This clonotype occurred a few times. The V call is TRBV5-4, the J call TRBJ2-3; D perhaps matches TRBD1 (8 bases). The CDR3 consists of 16 residues. Trimming shortened V by 3 bases and J by 4 bases, and 18 bases separated the two germline ends. Germline V lookup: CDR1 SGHNT, CDR2 YYREEE (reference sequence). Written as DNA, the CDR3 is TGTGCCAGCAGCTCGGGGGGACAGGTGGTCCCAGATACGCAGTATTTT. Translating gives CASSSGGQVVPDTQYF.

This CDR3 reads CASSPRGTGNTEAFF. CDR3 coding DNA: TGTGCCAGCAGTCCGCGAGGGACAGGGAACACTGAAGCTTTCTTT. The chain couples TRBV25-1 to TRBJ1-1; 8 bases match TRBD1. The CDR3 is 15 amino acids. J was trimmed by 1 base and V by 5 bases; bases with no gene match: 6. In germline, CDR1 is MGHDK, CDR2 SYGVNS.

This clonotype was picked up a small number of times. The V and J genes are TRBV7-2 and TRBJ2-2, with a weak D call TRBD1 (6 bases). The CDR3 extends over 15 amino acids. CDR1 and CDR2 from the germline V gene are SGHTA and FQGNSA. Trimming took 3 bases from V and 2 from J, leaving 10 bases between them. CDR3 loop: CASSFDRPNTGELFF. In DNA form, the CDR3 reads TGTGCCAGCAGCTTCGACAGGCCTAACACCGGGGAGCTGTTTTTT.

This clonotype was counted only a few times. This chain joins TRBV3-1 and TRBJ1-6, with 9 bases fitting TRBD1. V lost 4 bases, J lost 7 bases, and 8 bases stayed unmatched. Germline V lookup: CDR1 LGHDT, CDR2 YNNKEL (reference sequence). There are 16 residues in the CDR3. The DNA of the CDR3 is TGTGCCAGCAGCCTGCGGACCGGGACAGGGAATTCACCCCTCCACTTT. Translation: CASSLRTGTGNSPLHF.

Here the CDR3 reads CSVDPGGRNTEAFF. The CDR3 DNA is TGCAGCGTGGACCCGGGAGGTCGGAACACTGAAGCTTTCTTT. The chain links TRBV29-1 to TRBJ1-1; D not resolved. V was cut by 6 bases and J by 1 base, with 15 bases left in between. Germline CDR1 is SQVTM and CDR2 is ANQGSEA. CDR3 length: 14 amino acids. Complete variable domain (other parts from reference TRBV29-1 and TRBJ1-1): SAVISQKPSRDICQRGTSLTIQCQVDSQVTMMFWYRQQPGQSLTLIATANQGSEATYESGFVIDKFPISRPNLTFSTLTVSNMSPEDSSIYLCSVDPGGRNTEAFFGQGTRLTVV.

In this sample, this clonotype turned up many times. This chain links TRBV7-2 with TRBJ2-1; 11 bases line up with TRBD2. Germline V gives CDR1 SGHTA, CDR2 FQGNSA. This CDR3 has 16 amino acids. With V trimmed by 5 bases and J by 6 bases, 9 bases remained unmatched. This CDR3 reads CASSISSGRLRNEQFF. For the CDR3, the DNA is TGTGCCAGCAGCATATCTAGCGGGAGGCTGCGCAATGAGCAGTTCTTC.